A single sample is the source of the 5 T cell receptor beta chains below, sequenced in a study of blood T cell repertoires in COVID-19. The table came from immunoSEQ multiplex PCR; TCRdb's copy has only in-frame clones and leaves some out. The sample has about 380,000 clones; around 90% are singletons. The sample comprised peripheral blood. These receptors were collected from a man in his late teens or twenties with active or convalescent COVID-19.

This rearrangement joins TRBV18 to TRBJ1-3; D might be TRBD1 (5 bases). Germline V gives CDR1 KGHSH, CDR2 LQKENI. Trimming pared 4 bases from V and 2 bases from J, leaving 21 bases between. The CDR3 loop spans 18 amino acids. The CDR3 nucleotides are TGTGCCAGCTCACGACCAATTTCTTCAGGGACTCCTGGAAACACCATATATTTT. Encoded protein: CASSRPISSGTPGNTIYF.

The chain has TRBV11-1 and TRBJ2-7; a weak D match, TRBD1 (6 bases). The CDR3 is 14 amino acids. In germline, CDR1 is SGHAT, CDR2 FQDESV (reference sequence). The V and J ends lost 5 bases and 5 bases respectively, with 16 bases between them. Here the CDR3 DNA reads TGTGCCAGCAGCCAGAGGGCAGGGGACCACGAGCAGTACTTC. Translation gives CASSQRAGDHEQYF.

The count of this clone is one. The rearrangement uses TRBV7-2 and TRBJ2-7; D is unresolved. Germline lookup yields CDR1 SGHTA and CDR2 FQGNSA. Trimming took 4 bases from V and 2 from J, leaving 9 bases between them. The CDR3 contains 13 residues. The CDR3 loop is CASSSTTPYEQYF. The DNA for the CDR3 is TGTGCCAGCAGCTCCACCACACCCTACGAGCAGTACTTC.

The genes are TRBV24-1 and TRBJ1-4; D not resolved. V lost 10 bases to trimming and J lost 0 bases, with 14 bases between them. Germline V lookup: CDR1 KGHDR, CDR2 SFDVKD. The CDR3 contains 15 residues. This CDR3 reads CATVPRKSTNEKLFF. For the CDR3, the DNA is TGTGCCACGGTACCTAGGAAATCAACTAATGAAAAACTGTTTTTT.

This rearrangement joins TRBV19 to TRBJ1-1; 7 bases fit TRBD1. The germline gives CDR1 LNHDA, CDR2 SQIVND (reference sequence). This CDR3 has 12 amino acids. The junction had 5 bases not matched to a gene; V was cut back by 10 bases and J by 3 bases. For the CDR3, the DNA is TGTGCCACTGCCACAGGGGACACTGAAGCTTTCTTT. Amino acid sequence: CATATGDTEAFF.